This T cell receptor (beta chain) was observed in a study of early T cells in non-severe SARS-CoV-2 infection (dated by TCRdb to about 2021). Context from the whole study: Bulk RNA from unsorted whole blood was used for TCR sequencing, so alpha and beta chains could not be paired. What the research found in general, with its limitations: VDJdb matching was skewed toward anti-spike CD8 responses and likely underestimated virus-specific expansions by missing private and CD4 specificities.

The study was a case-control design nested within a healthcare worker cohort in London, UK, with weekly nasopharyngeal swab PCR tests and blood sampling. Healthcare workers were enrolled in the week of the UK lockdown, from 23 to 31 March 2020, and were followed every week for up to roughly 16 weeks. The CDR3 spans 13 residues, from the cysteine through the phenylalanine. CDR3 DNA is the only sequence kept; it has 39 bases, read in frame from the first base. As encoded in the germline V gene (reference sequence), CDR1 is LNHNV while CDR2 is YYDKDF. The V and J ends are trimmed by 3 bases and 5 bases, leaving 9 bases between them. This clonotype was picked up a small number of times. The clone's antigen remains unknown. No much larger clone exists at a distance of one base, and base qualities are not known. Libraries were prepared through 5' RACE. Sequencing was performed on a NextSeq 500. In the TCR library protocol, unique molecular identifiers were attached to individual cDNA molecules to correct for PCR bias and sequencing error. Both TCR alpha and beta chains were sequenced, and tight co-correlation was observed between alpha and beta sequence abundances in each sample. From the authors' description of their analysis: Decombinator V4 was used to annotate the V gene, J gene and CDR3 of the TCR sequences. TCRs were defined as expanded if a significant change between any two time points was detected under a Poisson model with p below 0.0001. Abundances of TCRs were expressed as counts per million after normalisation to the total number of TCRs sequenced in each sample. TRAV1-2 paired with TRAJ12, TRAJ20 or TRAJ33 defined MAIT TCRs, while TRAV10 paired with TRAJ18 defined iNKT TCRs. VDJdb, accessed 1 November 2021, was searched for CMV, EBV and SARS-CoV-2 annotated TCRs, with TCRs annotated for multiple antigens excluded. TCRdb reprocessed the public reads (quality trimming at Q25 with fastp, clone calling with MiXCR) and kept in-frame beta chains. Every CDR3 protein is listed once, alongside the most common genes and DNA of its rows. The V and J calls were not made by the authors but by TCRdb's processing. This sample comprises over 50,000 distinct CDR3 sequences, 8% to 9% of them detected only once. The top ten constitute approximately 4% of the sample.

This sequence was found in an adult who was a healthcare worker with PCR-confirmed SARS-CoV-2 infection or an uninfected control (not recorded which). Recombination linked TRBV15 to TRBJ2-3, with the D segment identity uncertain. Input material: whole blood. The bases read TGTGCCACCAGCAGTGGGTGGGAAGATACGCAGTATTTT. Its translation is CATSSGWEDTQYF.